This note documents a single TCR beta chain sequence. This sample was taken from a study of blood T cell repertoires in COVID-19. Overall study: The United States, Italy and Spain were the sources of the acute and convalescent COVID-19 samples. T cells, B-cell-depleted T cells, or PBMCs provided the cDNA or gDNA that served as material.

As processed by the authors: Amplification from reference gene primers served as the basis for estimated nucleated cell counts. The data were produced by immunoSEQ multiplex PCR, yet TCRdb's version contains in-frame clones alone and is incomplete. V and J calls plus clone size are reproduced from that table; the DNA served to infer D and trimming. Of about 100,000 clones detected, roughly 92% appear once; the ten largest clones hold around 5.7%. The CDR3 runs to 14 residues. V gave up 4 bases and J gave up 4 bases, with 13 bases separating them. Germline CDR1 SQVTM, CDR2 ANQGSEA. The receptor was derived from a man aged 70 or older with acute or convalescent COVID-19. This sequence joins TRBV29-1 and TRBJ2-2; maybe TRBD2 (5 bases). Sequencing used peripheral blood. This chain's CDR3 is CSVAEGTATGELFF. CDR3 nucleotides: TGCAGCGTTGCCGAGGGAACGGCCACCGGGGAGCTGTTTTTT.